Reported below is one T cell receptor beta chain. Sequencing was performed with immunoSEQ multiplex PCR; in TCRdb, only in-frame clones are kept and a portion is missing. The sample has about 49,000 clones, approximately 79% seen once. The data were obtained in a study of OX40 agonist ivuxolimab in advanced cancers. Study overall: Of the participants, 40% had some prior anti-PD-1, anti-PD-L1 or anti-CTLA-4 therapy, which was allowed.

The CDR3 covers 10 residues. V shed 7 bases and J shed 5 bases, with 5 bases lying between them. Germline values: CDR1 WSHSY, CDR2 SAAADI. This specimen consisted of CD4+ or CD8+ T cells sorted from blood, obtained in a trial of the OX40 agonist ivuxolimab. This clonotype was sampled from an adult with an advanced solid tumor such as melanoma, head and neck, liver or kidney cancer. This chain links TRBV10-2 with TRBJ2-5; no reliable D call. As DNA, the CDR3 is TGCGCCAGCATTTGGGAGACCCAGTACTTC. Encoded protein: CASIWETQYF.